This note documents a single T cell receptor beta chain sequence. This clonotype was seen only a few times. What this receptor recognizes is not known. There are no base qualities to consult, and no much larger clone falls within one base. Donors were 39 systemically healthy Caucasian individuals from Russia aged 6 to 90 years. Roughly 10 milliliters of peripheral blood were drawn from each donor into EDTA-treated Vacutainer tubes. Ficoll-Paque density-gradient centrifugation was used to isolate PBMCs, with at least 7 million per sample. Trizol reagent was used to extract total RNA from the PBMCs, yielding at least 5.5 micrograms per sample. For every donor, flow cytometry on a PBMC aliquot measured the percentage of naive CD45RAhigh/CD27high T cells. This entry is derived from a study of blood T cells in healthy people across ages (dated by TCRdb to 2014 to 2015). A note on the overall study: In model experiments, template switching captured roughly one uniquely barcoded TCR beta cDNA molecule for every two T cells. To track age-related changes in TCR beta repertoire diversity, the study relied on deep sequencing normalized with unique cDNA molecular identifiers. The donors were divided into four age groups: young (average approximately 15 years), middle-aged (around 41), aged (approximately 64) and long-lived (about 84). To avoid experimental bias, donors of different ages were spread randomly across the sequencing lanes. Two additional independent replicas of 1 million unique cDNA reads from the same blood draw were analyzed for two donors (one aged 18 to 30 and one aged 80 or older).

The study at large found these results: Estimates of total diversity based on one million sequenced T cells were regarded as lower bounds and as underestimates. Donor CMV infection status was unknown, potentially confounding age-related changes in expanded clonotypes. Compared with the aged group, the long-lived group had more naive CD4+ T cells, fewer expanded clones and increased TCR diversity, a pattern suggesting age selection. A strong correlation was found between observed TCR beta diversity and the percentage of naive T cells measured by flow cytometry. As age increased, observed TCR beta diversity per million T cells dropped in a roughly linear way, and a significant reduction was already evident by age 40. Conclusive comparison of naive and antigen-experienced compartments was prevented by the profiling of bulk unsorted PBMCs.

CDR1 and CDR2 (DFQATT, SNEGSKA) derive from the germline V gene (reference sequence). V was cut back by 4 bases and J by 4 bases, leaving a gap of 14 bases between them. Taken from cysteine to phenylalanine, the CDR3 has 14 residues. Only the CDR3 DNA is retained, 42 bases long and in frame from the first base. The library was obtained by 5' RACE. Sequencing instrument: Illumina HiSeq 2500. A second PCR of about 7 to 12 cycles was performed with a sample-barcoded 5' primer and a J-beta primer mix. A unique molecular identifier was introduced onto each TCR beta cDNA molecule by a template-switch 5' adaptor carrying 12 random nucleotides. At least 2.5 million CDR3-containing paired-end reads were obtained from each sample. The Mint cDNA synthesis kit, primed by a TRBC-specific oligonucleotide, was used to synthesize first-strand cDNA from all RNA. Following uracil-DNA glycosylase treatment, all cDNA underwent a first 18-cycle PCR with the universal primers M1SS and BC2_uni_R. As for how the authors treated the data: Each sample was normalized by randomly selecting 1 million high-quality reads, each carrying a distinct molecular identifier. Instead of being binned into consensus sequences, reads with shared molecular identifiers were discarded. MiTCR, set to a Q25 quality threshold and the strictest error-elimination algorithm, was used for CDR3 identification, clonotype clustering and error correction. A nonparametric unseen species model with Euler transformation was used to estimate lower-bound total TCR beta diversity. In TCRdb, the public reads were trimmed at Q25 with fastp and aligned with MiXCR, with productive beta chains retained. Here each entry gathers all rows of one CDR3 protein and keeps the most common genes and DNA. In this record, the V and J calls reflect TCRdb's handling and not the investigators' own analysis. In this sample the table shows hundreds of thousands of distinct CDR3 sequences, roughly 48% of which occur a single time. Jointly, the top ten make up approximately 23% of the sample.

The chain is assembled from TRBV20-1 and TRBJ2-1; TRBD2 could be the D gene, as 6 bases match. The sequence came from a man older than 75 in good health. Sequenced sample: blood. Read as DNA, the sequence is TGCAGTGCTAATAGCGGCAAGGAATACAATGAGCAGTTCTTC. This encodes CSANSGKEYNEQFF.